Sequencing of this TCR beta chain was carried out in a study of blood T cell repertoires in COVID-19. Study at large: Acute-phase and convalescent COVID-19 samples originated in the United States, Italy and Spain. Sources were T cells, B-cell-depleted T cells, or PBMCs; the material itself was cDNA or gDNA.

The CDR3 runs to 17 residues. V was trimmed by 4 bases and J by 0 bases, leaving 17 bases between them. Germline values: CDR1 SGHRS, CDR2 YFSETQ. This clone was seen just once. Methods used by the authors: Using reference gene primer amplification, nucleated cell counts were estimated. Profiling relied on immunoSEQ multiplex PCR, and the TCRdb table lists in-frame clones only, not all of them. The DNA gave D and trimming, while V, J and clone size come from that table. The sample has tens of thousands of clones; about 83% are singletons. The chain recombines TRBV5-1 with TRBJ1-3; D not resolved. The sequence came from an elderly man with active or convalescent COVID-19. The sample was peripheral blood. The CDR3 DNA sequence: TGCGCCAGCAGCCCTGGACTCCCGATCAGCTCTGGAAACACCATATATTTT. It codes for CASSPGLPISSGNTIYF.